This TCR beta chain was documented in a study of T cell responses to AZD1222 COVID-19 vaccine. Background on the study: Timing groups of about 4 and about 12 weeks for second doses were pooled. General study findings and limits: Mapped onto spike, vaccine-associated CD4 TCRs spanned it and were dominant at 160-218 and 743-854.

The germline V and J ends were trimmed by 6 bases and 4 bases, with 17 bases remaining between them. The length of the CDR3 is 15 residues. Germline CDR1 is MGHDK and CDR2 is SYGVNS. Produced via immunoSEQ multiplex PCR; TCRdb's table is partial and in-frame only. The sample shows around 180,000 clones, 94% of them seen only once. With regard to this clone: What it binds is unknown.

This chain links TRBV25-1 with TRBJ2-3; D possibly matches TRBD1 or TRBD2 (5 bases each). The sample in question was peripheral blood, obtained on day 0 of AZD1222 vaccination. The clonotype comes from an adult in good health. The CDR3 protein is CASRYRGQGPDTQYF. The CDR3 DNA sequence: TGTGCCAGCAGATACCGGGGCCAAGGGCCAGATACGCAGTATTTT.